The source of this T cell receptor beta chain is a study of Ad26.COV2.S vaccination and SARS-CoV-2 variants. For the study at large: Intramuscular Ad26.COV2.S doses were given once or twice, 56 days apart. General observations from the study: It was vaccine recipients, not placebo recipients, who had the higher spike-specific TCR breadth.

To note about this clone: Its specificity is unknown.

As to treatment: around 19 received Ad26.COV2.S at low or high dose, single or two shots; roughly five received placebo; per-sample allocation not given. Each sample was drawn 63 days after the first injection (of vaccine or placebo). An adult donor aged 18-55 years was enrolled in Boston. Spike of the Wuhan-strain SARS-CoV-2 was expressed by an Ad26 vector, which formed the vaccine. The V end was cut by 7 bases, the J end by 12 bases, with 7 bases between. Germline V gives CDR1 LGHNT, CDR2 FRNRAP. CDR3 length equals 9 residues. Here immunoSEQ multiplex PCR was the method, and the copy in TCRdb shows in-frame clones only, minus some. The sample contains roughly 380,000 clones, roughly 84% of which appear only once.

The specimen was peripheral blood, collected in a trial of Ad26.COV2.S vaccine versus placebo. The chain recombines TRBV12-5 with TRBJ2-1; D gene unclear. This receptor was taken from a person aged 18 to 59 who received the Ad26.COV2.S COVID-19 vaccine or a placebo. DNA for the CDR3: TGTGCTAGTGCCCCCGGGCAGTTCTTC. This translates into CASAPGQFF. The full variable domain, in which reference TRBV12-5 and TRBJ2-1 provide the parts outside the CDR3, is DARVTQTPRHKVTEMGQEVTMRCQPILGHNTVFWYRQTMMQGLELLAYFRNRAPLDDSGMPKDRFSAEMPDATLATLKIQPSEPRDSAVYFCASAPGQFFGPGTRLTVL.